Below, one T cell receptor (beta chain) is given with its context. This CDR3 has 18 residues. The V end was cut by 6 bases, the J end by 0 bases, with 21 bases between. Germline V lookup: CDR1 PRHDT, CDR2 FYEKMQ (reference sequence). The data are from a study of blood T cell repertoires in COVID-19. Only in-frame clones appear in the TCRdb table, and some are missing; sequencing was by immunoSEQ multiplex PCR. In the table there are some 220,000 clones, around 80% of which are singletons. The receptor's source is a woman aged 55-69 years who had recovered from COVID-19. This sequence joins TRBV13 and TRBJ2-4; tentative D call: TRBD1 (5 bases). Sequenced sample: peripheral blood. The CDR3 spells CASSMGRGAILAKNIQYF. CDR3 nucleotides: TGTGCCAGCAGTATGGGGCGAGGAGCGATTTTAGCCAAAAACATTCAGTACTTC.